This T cell receptor beta chain is drawn from a study of blood T cell repertoires in COVID-19. Study-wide background: Italy, Spain and the United States were the sources of the convalescent and acute COVID-19 samples. Sources were T cells, B-cell-depleted T cells, or PBMCs; the material itself was cDNA or gDNA.

Recruited during active infection, patients (from Seattle) were subsequently followed longitudinally. The protocol was immunoSEQ multiplex PCR, while the TCRdb copy is restricted to in-frame clones and leaves out a portion. The data show tens of thousands of clones, with over 65% seen just once and 3.9% held by the top ten. Sequencing was performed on peripheral blood. The TCR comes from a man between 65 and 85 years old with COVID-19, enrolled during active disease.

Here the CDR3 reads CASSRLQGISYEQYF. The CDR3 region has the DNA TGTGCCAGCTCCCGGCTCCAGGGAATCAGCTACGAGCAGTACTTC. This chain joins TRBV7-9 and TRBJ2-7; D possibly corresponds to TRBD1 (5 bases). CDR1 and CDR2 (germline): SEHNR, FQNEAQ (reference sequence). Trimming cost V 8 bases and J 3 bases, with 20 bases left between them. The CDR3 spans 15 residues.